Following are 21 T cell receptor beta chains from one sample sequenced in a study of glioma-infiltrating T cells after dendritic cell vaccination. Method: immunoSEQ multiplex PCR; TCRdb's copy keeps in-frame clones and lacks some. The sample contains roughly 68,000 clones, around four fifths of which appear only once. The material sequenced was blood, taken before dendritic cell vaccination. Receptors originate from a human donor with glioblastoma.

This clone was seen more than once but under ten times. The chain employs TRBV11-2 and TRBJ2-1, with 8 bases that match TRBD2. CDR1 is SGHAT and CDR2 is FQNNGV in the germline V gene. This CDR3 has 15 amino acids. J was trimmed by 6 bases and V by 1 base; bases with no gene match: 5. The CDR3 sequence: CASSLAGGPTNEQFF. The CDR3 nucleotides are TGTGCCAGCAGCTTAGCGGGGGGGCCGACCAATGAGCAGTTCTTC.

This clone was seen a single time. V and J are TRBV20-1 and TRBJ2-5; D is ambiguous. V was pared by 3 bases and J by 4 bases, with 3 bases between. This CDR3 contains 10 residues. Germline V gene data show CDR1 as DFQATT and CDR2 as SNEGSKA (reference sequence). The CDR3 bases are TGCAGTGCTAGCGGAGAGACCCAGTACTTC. Translated: CSASGETQYF.

This chain links TRBV18 with TRBJ2-3, with D tentatively TRBD2 (5 bases). This CDR3 has 13 amino acids. CDR1 and CDR2 from the germline V gene are KGHSH and LQKENI. V lost 8 bases, J lost 2 bases, and 11 bases lay in between. CDR3 loop: CASRGYLTDTQYF. CDR3 DNA sequence: TGTGCCAGCAGAGGGTACCTCACAGATACGCAGTATTTT.

The rearrangement joins TRBV23-1 to TRBJ1-3; 8 bases match TRBD1. TRBV23-1 is identified as an open reading frame with a role that is uncertain. There are 14 residues in the CDR3. Losses at the gene ends were 6 bases for V and 4 bases for J; bases not matched to a gene: 5. In DNA, the CDR3 is TGCGCCAGCAGCCACAGGGGGTCGGGAAACACCATATATTTT. Its translation: CASSHRGSGNTIYF.

This clone showed up just once. The chain uses TRBV18 and TRBJ1-1; D not resolved. V dropped 7 bases and J dropped 1 base, with 13 bases sitting between them. From germline, CDR1 is KGHSH and CDR2 LQKENI. This CDR3 spans 14 amino acids. CDR3 amino acids: CASWSGSSNTEAFF. DNA for the CDR3: TGTGCCAGCTGGAGCGGTTCATCGAACACTGAAGCTTTCTTT.

J is TRBJ2-3 and V is TRBV11-2; 8 bases fit TRBD2. The V and J ends lost 6 bases and 4 bases, in that order; junction bases with no gene match: 12. Germline V gene data show CDR1 as SGHAT and CDR2 as FQNNGV. The CDR3 extends over 16 amino acids. The CDR3 loop reads CASSPTGLVWSDTQYF. The DNA for the CDR3 is TGTGCCAGCAGTCCTACGGGACTAGTCTGGTCAGATACGCAGTATTTT.

The chain recombines TRBV6-1 with TRBJ2-3, with D perhaps TRBD2 (7 bases). The CDR3 is 17 amino acids. Per germline, CDR1 MNHNS and CDR2 SASEGT. Trimming shortened V by 4 bases and J by 4 bases, and 21 bases separated the two germline ends. DNA of the CDR3: TGTGCCAGCAGTGTGGGGATAGGGGGGGCCCTCCCAGATACGCAGTATTTT. Amino acid sequence: CASSVGIGGALPDTQYF.

The rearrangement uses TRBV9 and TRBJ2-7; a weak D match, TRBD2 (5 bases). The CDR3 contains 15 residues. V was clipped by 0 bases and J by 3 bases, with 13 bases between them. Germline CDR1 SGDLS, CDR2 YYNGEE. DNA for the CDR3: TGTGCCAGCAGCGTAGGGTCGCGGGCCCGCTACGAGCAGTACTTC. It specifies CASSVGSRARYEQYF.

This sequence joins TRBV5-1 and TRBJ2-2; 7 bases are shared with TRBD2. CDR1 and CDR2 (germline): SGHRS, YFSETQ. With 4 bases clipped from V and 0 bases from J, the junction kept 6 bases outside the gene matches. The CDR3 sequence is 16 residues long. Here the CDR3 DNA reads TGCGCCAGCAGCCTACTAGCGCCCGCGAACACCGGGGAGCTGTTTTTT. Protein: CASSLLAPANTGELFF.

This clone was recorded a few times. This chain joins TRBV6-5 and TRBJ2-2; 7 positions agree with TRBD1. Germline values: CDR1 MNHEY, CDR2 SVGAGI. The CDR3 is 11 amino acids. J lost 6 bases, V lost 10 bases, and 2 bases had no gene match. CDR3 loop: CATQGAGELFF. CDR3 nucleotide sequence: TGTGCCACCCAGGGGGCCGGGGAGCTGTTTTTT.

The chain uses TRBV15 and TRBJ2-1; 9 bases line up with TRBD2. Germline trimming cut 2 bases from V and 8 bases from J; bases unmatched to any gene: 13. The CDR3 is made up of 17 amino acids. Per germline, CDR1 LNHNV and CDR2 YYDKDF (reference sequence). CDR3 loop: CATSRIPSGGLWDEQFF. The CDR3 DNA reads as TGTGCCACCAGCAGAATCCCAAGCGGGGGGCTCTGGGATGAGCAGTTCTTC.

The chain recombines TRBV6-1 with TRBJ1-1, with no clear D. The CDR3 contains 14 residues. Germline CDR1 and CDR2: MNHNS and SASEGT. V was shortened by 3 bases and J by 0 bases, with 8 bases between the two germline ends. The CDR3: CASSERHVNTEAFF. CDR3 DNA: TGTGCCAGCAGTGAGAGACACGTGAACACTGAAGCTTTCTTT.

The chain recombines TRBV7-8 with TRBJ2-1; perhaps TRBD2 as D (7 bases). Germline CDR1 is SGHVS and CDR2 is FQNEAQ. Trimming removed 4 bases from V and 1 base from J, with 17 bases in between. CDR3 length: 17 residues. The CDR3 protein is CASSSRRGGASYNEQFF. As DNA, the CDR3 is TGTGCCAGCAGCTCCCGAAGGGGGGGGGCGTCCTACAATGAGCAGTTCTTC.

J is TRBJ1-5 and V is TRBV5-1; D uncertain. Looked up from germline, CDR1 is SGHRS and CDR2 is YFSETQ. V was trimmed by 7 bases and J by 3 bases, leaving 11 bases between them. The CDR3 has 13 residues. CDR3 residues: CASAVVSNQPQHF. In DNA form, the CDR3 reads TGCGCCAGCGCCGTAGTTTCCAATCAGCCCCAGCATTTT.

The V gene is TRBV28, the J gene TRBJ1-1, with 7 bases fitting TRBD1. V lost 5 bases to trimming and J lost 6 bases; unmatched junction nucleotides: 18. This CDR3 has 17 amino acids. CDR1 and CDR2 from the germline V gene are MDHEN and SYDVKM. CDR3 in amino acids: CASSRPYRDRNFSEAFF. The CDR3 DNA follows: TGTGCCAGCAGTCGCCCTTATAGGGACAGAAATTTTTCTGAAGCTTTCTTT. The whole variable domain, remainder taken from reference TRBV28 and TRBJ1-1, is DVKVTQSSRYLVKRTGEKVFLECVQDMDHENMFWYRQDPGLGLRLIYFSYDVKMKEKGDIPEGYSVSREKKERFSLILESASTNQTSMYLCASSRPYRDRNFSEAFFGQGTRLTVV.

The rearrangement joins TRBV2 to TRBJ2-1, with TRBD2 as a possible D gene (7 bases). Trimming took 1 base from V and 9 from J, leaving 10 bases between them. The CDR3 consists of 13 residues. Germline V lookup: CDR1 SNHLY, CDR2 FYNNEI. The CDR3 DNA sequence: TGTGCCAGCAGTGAAGTGGCGGGGGCTGAGCAGTTCTTC. Its translation is CASSEVAGAEQFF.

The chain carries TRBV30 and TRBJ2-6, with a possible D match to TRBD2 (6 bases). The length of the CDR3 is 15 residues. V dropped 2 bases and J dropped 1 base, with 9 bases sitting between them. Germline values: CDR1 GTSNPN, CDR2 SVGIG (reference sequence). CDR3 amino acids: CAWSTEGSGANVLTF. CDR3 in DNA: TGTGCCTGGAGTACGGAGGGTTCTGGGGCCAACGTCCTGACTTTC.

This chain connects TRBV28 to TRBJ1-3, with a possible D match to TRBD1 (6 bases). The CDR3 is made up of 12 amino acids. Germline V gives CDR1 MDHEN, CDR2 SYDVKM. V lost 6 bases, J lost 5 bases, and 8 bases lay in between. Here the CDR3 DNA reads TGTGCCAGCAGCAGGGGAAGAAACACCATATATTTT. This codes for CASSRGRNTIYF.

The rearrangement joins TRBV5-1 to TRBJ1-2; 8 bases align to TRBD1. In germline, CDR1 is SGHRS, CDR2 YFSETQ. The junction had 10 bases not matched to a gene; V was cut back by 5 bases and J by 4 bases. This CDR3 has 15 amino acids. CDR3 region: CASRFTPQGVYGYTF. The CDR3 DNA sequence: TGCGCCAGCAGGTTTACCCCACAGGGGGTCTATGGCTACACCTTC. Combining the CDR3 with reference TRBV5-1 and TRBJ1-2 gives the whole variable domain KAGVTQTPRYLIKTRGQQVTLSCSPISGHRSVSWYQQTPGQGLQFLFEYFSETQRNKGNFPGRFSGRQFSNSRSEMNVSTLELGDSALYLCASRFTPQGVYGYTFGSGTRLTVV.

This sequence joins TRBV19 and TRBJ1-2, with D maybe TRBD1 (6 bases). V dropped 7 bases and J dropped 7 bases, with 13 bases sitting between them. This CDR3 comprises 12 residues. Germline CDR1 and CDR2: LNHDA and SQIVND (reference sequence). In DNA, the CDR3 is TGTGCCAGTAACCGGGACACCTCTGGCTACACCTTC. It is translated as CASNRDTSGYTF. The complete variable domain, with remaining parts taken from reference TRBV19 and TRBJ1-2, reads DGGITQSPKYLFRKEGQNVTLSCEQNLNHDAMYWYRQDPGQGLRLIYYSQIVNDFQKGDIAEGYSVSREKKESFPLTVTSAQKNPTAFYLCASNRDTSGYTFGSGTRLTVV.

The chain recombines TRBV27 with TRBJ2-1; D is unresolved. The CDR3 is 14 amino acids. The V end lost 0 bases, the J end lost 1 base, and 4 bases lay between the germline ends. The germline V gene has CDR1 MNHEY and CDR2 SMNVEV (reference sequence). The CDR3 nucleotides are TGTGCCAGCAGTTTATCCGGGTCCTACAATGAGCAGTTCTTC. It codes for CASSLSGSYNEQFF.